These 29 T cell receptor beta chains originate from one sample sequenced in a study of OX40 agonist ivuxolimab in advanced cancers. Receptor libraries were prepared by the immunoSEQ multiplex PCR assay. Drawn from immuneACCESS, this table holds only the in-frame rearrangements with V and J called that TCRdb kept. Clones are partly lost; checked studies trace under half to an unresolved V gene and leave the rest unexplained. A total of fewer than 25,000 clones appear in this sample, 85% to 90% of them only once. Of the sample, just over 20% falls within the top ten clones. The sequencing used CD4+ or CD8+ T cells sorted from blood, collected in a trial of the OX40 agonist ivuxolimab. Every receptor here comes from an adult with an advanced solid tumor such as melanoma, head and neck, liver or kidney cancer.

CDR3: CASSFMGAGNQPQHF. CDR3 coding DNA: TGTGCCAGCAGCTTTATGGGGGCTGGCAATCAGCCCCAGCATTTT. V is TRBV7-2 and J is TRBJ1-5, with a weak D call TRBD1 (6 bases). The length of the CDR3 is 15 residues. CDR1 and CDR2 from the germline V gene are SGHTA and FQGNSA. Trimming left V 3 bases short and J 2 bases short, with 11 bases between. Drawing the rest from reference TRBV7-2 and TRBJ1-5, the complete variable domain is GAGVSQSPSNKVTEKGKDVELRCDPISGHTALYWYRQSLGQGLEFLIYFQGNSAPDKSGLPSDRFSAERTGGSVSTLTIQRTQQEDSAVYLCASSFMGAGNQPQHFGDGTRLSIL.

The chain employs TRBV27 and TRBJ2-7; 8 nucleotides agree with TRBD1. Germline values: CDR1 MNHEY, CDR2 SMNVEV (reference sequence). This CDR3 is built from 14 residues. J lost 2 bases, V lost 5 bases, and 5 bases had no gene match. CDR3 sequence (DNA): TGTGCCAGCAGTCCTGGACAGGGACCCTACGAGCAGTACTTC. This sequence encodes CASSPGQGPYEQYF.

The chain couples TRBV7-7 to TRBJ2-4; 10 nucleotides match TRBD2. The CDR3 loop spans 14 amino acids. Germline V gene lookup returns CDR1 SSHAT and CDR2 FNYEAQ (reference sequence). As DNA, the CDR3 is TGTGCTAGCGGCACTAGCGGGGTAATATACATTCAGTACTTC. It specifies CASGTSGVIYIQYF. The complete variable domain, with remaining parts taken from reference TRBV7-7 and TRBJ2-4, reads GAGVSQSPRYKVTKRGQDVTLRCDPISSHATLYWYQQALGQGPEFLTYFNYEAQPDKSGLPSDRFSAERPEGSISTLTIQRTEQRDSAMYRCASGTSGVIYIQYFGAGTRLSVL.

The chain uses TRBV29-1 and TRBJ1-2, with unresolved D. V lost 7 bases and J 8 bases, leaving 20 bases between the germline ends. The CDR3 has 13 residues. Germline CDR1 and CDR2: SQVTM and ANQGSEA. The chain's CDR3 is CSDFQDYPRGYTF. In DNA, the CDR3 is TGCAGCGACTTTCAGGACTATCCCAGGGGCTACACCTTC.

Concerning this clone itself: Germline and junction disagree at one end, which may indicate a read error. V gene TRBV7-8 combines with J gene TRBJ2-7; 10 positions match TRBD1. Germline-derived CDR1 and CDR2 are SGHVS and FQNEAQ. This CDR3 spans 12 amino acids. Written as DNA, the CDR3 is TGTGCGAGCAGGGACAGGGGATACGAGCAGTACTTC. Translated, it gives CASRDRGYEQYF.

Only one count was recorded for this clone. This chain links TRBV15 with TRBJ1-1; no firm D call. The germline CDR1 and CDR2 sequences are LNHNV and YYDKDF (reference sequence). This CDR3 contains 14 residues. V dropped 1 base and J dropped 8 bases, with 14 bases sitting between them. CDR3 loop: CATSRASGEPEAFF. In DNA, the CDR3 is TGTGCCACCAGCAGAGCGTCGGGCGAGCCAGAAGCTTTCTTT.

The chain links TRBV9 to TRBJ2-7; D not resolved. The CDR3 spans 14 residues. CDR1 SGDLS and CDR2 YYNGEE come from the germline V gene. V lost 0 bases and J lost 3, with 10 bases in between. The CDR3 DNA follows: TGTGCCAGCAGCGTAGCAGCTCTAGACTACGAGCAGTACTTC. It is translated as CASSVAALDYEQYF.

V gene TRBV6-5 combines with J gene TRBJ1-4, with TRBD1 as a possible D gene (6 bases). Trimming left V 6 bases short and J 4 bases short, with 12 bases between. Germline lookup yields CDR1 MNHEY and CDR2 SVGAGI. The CDR3 is made up of 14 amino acids. CDR3 sequence: CASSRDRFNEKLFF. The CDR3 DNA is TGTGCCAGCAGCCGAGACAGGTTTAATGAAAAACTGTTTTTT.

V usage is TRBV11-2 and J usage is TRBJ2-5; 7 nucleotides agree with TRBD1. V shed 6 bases, J shed 3 bases, and the junction held 10 bases outside the gene matches. This CDR3 contains 15 residues. CDR1 is SGHAT and CDR2 is FQNNGV in the germline V gene. CDR3 residues: CASSFGTTGEETQYF. The CDR3 DNA reads TGTGCCAGCAGTTTTGGAACAACAGGGGAAGAGACCCAGTACTTC.

The chain joins TRBV30 to TRBJ2-3, with a possible D match to TRBD2 (6 bases). Germline V gives CDR1 GTSNPN, CDR2 SVGIG (reference sequence). The CDR3 covers 13 residues. V lost 4 bases, J lost 3 bases, and 11 bases lay in between. The CDR3 sequence: CAWTGLPTDTQYF. CDR3 DNA sequence: TGTGCCTGGACGGGACTTCCAACAGATACGCAGTATTTT.

For the CDR3, the DNA is TGTGCCAGCAGTTCCCACAGGGGTCGGAGGACTGAAGCTTTCTTT. The encoded protein is CASSSHRGRRTEAFF. The chain carries TRBV27 and TRBJ1-1, with TRBD1 matching over 7 bases. Trimming cost V 4 bases and J 5 bases; bases outside gene matches: 10. The V gene's germline CDR1 is MNHEY and CDR2 SMNVEV (reference sequence). The CDR3 spans 15 residues.

The J gene is TRBJ1-4, the V gene TRBV29-1; D is undetermined. The germline V and J ends were trimmed by 5 bases and 0 bases, with 7 bases remaining between them. The CDR3 contains 13 residues. Germline V lookup: CDR1 SQVTM, CDR2 ANQGSEA. The CDR3 DNA is TGCAGCGTTTTCACATCAACTAATGAAAAACTGTTTTTT. Its protein product is CSVFTSTNEKLFF.

The chain couples TRBV11-3 to TRBJ1-2; 7 bases are shared with TRBD1. The trim removed 5 bases at V and 0 bases at J, leaving 9 bases unmatched. CDR1 and CDR2 from the germline V gene are SGHNT and YENEEA. The CDR3 is 16 residues long. DNA of the CDR3: TGTGCCAGCAGCCCCCCGGCCGGGACAGCTAACTATGGCTACACCTTC. Its translation: CASSPPAGTANYGYTF.

This sequence joins TRBV5-1 and TRBJ2-1; D possibly corresponds to TRBD1 (6 bases). This CDR3 has 18 residues. Trimming left V 1 base short and J 0 bases short, with 17 bases between. CDR1 is SGHRS and CDR2 is YFSETQ in the germline V gene. In DNA, the CDR3 is TGCGCCAGCAGCTTGCGGACAGCAAACCTTAGCTCCTACAATGAGCAGTTCTTC. The encoded protein is CASSLRTANLSSYNEQFF.

The V gene is TRBV7-3, the J gene TRBJ2-1; D is unresolved. Trimming stripped 4 bases from V and 4 bases from J, with 8 bases between. CDR3 length equals 13 residues. CDR1 SGHTA and CDR2 FQGTGA come from the germline V gene. The CDR3 region is CASSSRSYNEQFF. The CDR3 coding sequence is TGTGCCAGCAGCTCTCGTTCTTACAATGAGCAGTTCTTC. The variable domain in full, with the rest retrieved from reference TRBV7-3 and TRBJ2-1, is GAGVSQTPSNKVTEKGKYVELRCDPISGHTALYWYRQSLGQGPEFLIYFQGTGAADDSGLPNDRFFAVRPEGSVSTLKIQRTERGDSAVYLCASSSRSYNEQFFGPGTRLTVL.

The rearrangement uses TRBV2 and TRBJ2-1; D is perhaps TRBD2 (7 bases). The length of the CDR3 is 15 residues. Germline assignment: CDR1 SNHLY and CDR2 FYNNEI. V lost 6 bases and J lost 15, with 27 bases in between. The CDR3 region has the DNA TGTGCCAGCAGCAAAGGATATCCAACCTTAGGGGGGGGGTTCTTC. As protein: CASSKGYPTLGGGFF.

The chain recombines TRBV19 with TRBJ2-3; 11 nucleotides match TRBD2. V dropped 8 bases and J dropped 4; count of bases not matched to a gene: 5. CDR3 length: 14 amino acids. CDR1 is LNHDA and CDR2 is SQIVND in the germline V gene (reference sequence). The CDR3 protein is CASGTSGGPDTQYF. DNA for the CDR3: TGTGCCAGTGGGACTAGCGGAGGACCAGATACGCAGTATTTT.

The chain employs TRBV4-1 and TRBJ2-7; maybe TRBD1 (6 bases). This CDR3 is 14 amino acids long. The germline gives CDR1 MGHRA, CDR2 YSYEKL. The ends were cut back, 2 bases at V and 6 bases at J, with 14 bases in the middle. CDR3 sequence reads: CASSQLGQNPEQYF. The CDR3 nucleotides are TGCGCCAGCAGCCAACTCGGACAGAACCCCGAGCAGTACTTC.

The V and J genes are TRBV7-3 and TRBJ2-2; D call uncertain. Germline assignment: CDR1 SGHTA and CDR2 FQGTGA. V dropped 6 bases and J dropped 6 bases, with 8 bases sitting between them. This CDR3 comprises 12 residues. CDR3 DNA sequence: TGTGCCAGCAGGGGCGCCGCCGGGGAGCTGTTTTTT. Protein product: CASRGAAGELFF.

The chain employs TRBV6-1 and TRBJ1-6, with TRBD1 identical over 7 bases. The V segment lost 7 bases and the J segment 4 bases; nucleotides outside the gene matches: 7. CDR3 length: 15 residues. The germline V gene has CDR1 MNHNS and CDR2 SASEGT. DNA of the CDR3: TGTGCCAGCACCCGGCAGGGGGTTTATAATTCACCCCTCCACTTT. Translation: CASTRQGVYNSPLHF.

V gene TRBV19 combines with J gene TRBJ1-5; D perhaps matches TRBD1 (6 bases). The CDR3 totals 13 residues. With 10 bases removed from V and 2 bases from J, the gap between germline ends came to 12 bases. Germline V CDR1 and CDR2: LNHDA, SQIVND (reference sequence). The CDR3 nucleotides read TGTGCCATATCCCACAGGGGCAATCAGCCCCAGCATTTT. Translating it yields CAISHRGNQPQHF.

The J gene is TRBJ2-3, the V gene TRBV15; D might be TRBD1 or TRBD2, each matching 5 bases. Between the trimmed V and J ends, which lost 8 bases and 7 bases, there was a span of 16 bases. This CDR3 comprises 13 residues. Germline V gene sequence: CDR1 LNHNV, CDR2 YYDKDF (reference sequence). The CDR3 nucleotides read TGTGCCACCGCCCAAGGGACGATCAATACGCAGTATTTT. Protein product: CATAQGTINTQYF.

CDR3 amino acids: CASSYGREQYF. DNA of the CDR3: TGTGCCAGCAGTTATGGGCGGGAGCAGTACTTC. The V and J genes are TRBV6-5 and TRBJ2-7; no clear D gene. There are 11 residues in the CDR3. V dropped 3 bases and J dropped 7 bases, with 7 bases sitting between them. Germline CDR1 reads MNHEY; CDR2 reads SVGAGI.

This clone appeared a single time. The rearrangement joins TRBV30 to TRBJ2-7, with D unclear. With 0 bases removed from V and 5 bases from J, the gap between germline ends came to 20 bases. CDR3 length equals 16 residues. The germline V gene encodes CDR1 GTSNPN and CDR2 SVGIG (reference sequence). CDR3 nucleotide sequence: TGTGCCTGGAGTGTCCTTAATGGTTTCTTAGTCCACGAGCAGTACTTC. Amino acids: CAWSVLNGFLVHEQYF. Variable domain in full (rest from reference TRBV30 and TRBJ2-7): SQTIHQWPATLVQPVGSPLSLECTVEGTSNPNLYWYRQAAGRGLQLLFYSVGIGQISSEVPQNLSASRPQDRQFILSSKKLLLSDSGFYLCAWSVLNGFLVHEQYFGPGTRLTVT.

V is TRBV19 and J is TRBJ2-3; 10 bases agree with TRBD2. CDR3 length: 16 residues. V was pared by 2 bases and J by 2 bases, with 4 bases of the junction left unmatched. CDR1 LNHDA and CDR2 SQIVND come from the germline V gene (reference sequence). CDR3 DNA sequence: TGTGCCAGTAGTATAAGGACTAGCGGTCTCACAGATACGCAGTATTTT. This encodes CASSIRTSGLTDTQYF.

The chain has TRBV6-1 and TRBJ2-7; D remains unclear. Trimming pared 3 bases from V and 2 bases from J, leaving 11 bases between. CDR3 length equals 14 residues. The germline V gene encodes CDR1 MNHNS and CDR2 SASEGT. The CDR3 DNA follows: TGTGCCAGCAGTGAGCTGGGCAGAGCCTACGAGCAGTACTTC. Its translation: CASSELGRAYEQYF.

This clone was observed a handful of times. The chain carries TRBV10-3 and TRBJ2-1; tentative D call: TRBD2 (6 bases). This CDR3 has 16 amino acids. Germline assignment: CDR1 ENHRY and CDR2 SYGVKD. The V and J ends lost 3 bases and 3 bases respectively, with 15 bases between them. Here the CDR3 reads CAISDVVSGYYNEQFF. Written as DNA, the CDR3 is TGTGCCATCAGTGATGTAGTTAGCGGTTACTACAATGAGCAGTTCTTC.

The chain joins TRBV7-8 to TRBJ2-7; 7 nucleotides match TRBD1. Germline values: CDR1 SGHVS, CDR2 FQNEAQ. J was trimmed by 2 bases and V by 6 bases; bases with no gene match: 4. The CDR3 loop spans 13 amino acids. The CDR3 sequence is CASSEGATYEQYF. For the CDR3, the DNA is TGTGCCAGCAGTGAGGGGGCCACCTACGAGCAGTACTTC.

The rearrangement links TRBV19 to TRBJ1-2, with 7 bases matching TRBD1. Germline lookup yields CDR1 LNHDA and CDR2 SQIVND (reference sequence). Unmatched junction bases numbered 10, after V lost 5 bases and J lost 4 bases. This CDR3 is 15 amino acids long. CDR3 sequence reads: CASSLRQGEAYGYTF. CDR3 sequence (DNA): TGTGCCAGTAGTCTACGACAGGGAGAGGCCTATGGCTACACCTTC.